The rows below give T cell receptor beta chains drawn from one sample of a study of OX40 agonist ivuxolimab in advanced cancers. TCRdb keeps only in-frame clones here, not all; method: immunoSEQ multiplex PCR. The table has 90,000 to 100,000 clones, approximately 95% seen once. This specimen consisted of CD4+ or CD8+ T cells sorted from blood, obtained in a trial of the OX40 agonist ivuxolimab. The receptor source for this set is an adult with an advanced solid tumor such as melanoma, head and neck, liver or kidney cancer. CDR3s include the opening cysteine and the closing phenylalanine or tryptophan. The order of the fields is CDR3 DNA, CDR3 protein, D gene, clone size, J gene, V gene. The D gene is left open where the match is weak. Clone size is not always given. Where it is, it says once, few, many or a class for expanded clones.

TGTGCCAGCGGGAGGAATGGCGATGAGCAGTTCTTC CASGRNGDEQFF . . TRBJ2-1 TRBV6-6
TGTGCCAGCAGCTTTGGGGGAGGCTACACCTTC CASSFGGGYTF . . TRBJ1-2 TRBV5-4
TGTGCCAGCAGCTTAGTCGGGGGCCGAAGCTCCTACGAGCAGTACTTC CASSLVGGRSSYEQYF . . TRBJ2-7 TRBV7-9
TGTGCCAGCAGCCCGGGGCCCCCTCACACCCAGTATTTT CASSPGPPHTQYF . . TRBJ2-3 TRBV16
TGTGCCAGCAGTGCGATGTGGGGGGACACTGAAGCTTTCTTT CASSAMWGDTEAFF . once TRBJ1-1 TRBV27
TGTGCCAGCAGCGTACAGGCTTTAGAGGATACGCAGTATTTT CASSVQALEDTQYF . . TRBJ2-3 TRBV9
TGCGCCAGCAGCCAAGCCACGGGACTTAACTACGAGCAGTACTTC CASSQATGLNYEQYF . . TRBJ2-7 TRBV4-3
TGTGCCAGCAGCCAAGAGGGGGCGGGGGTGAACACCGGGGAGCTGTTTTTT CASSQEGAGVNTGELFF . . TRBJ2-2 TRBV4-2
TGTGCCAGCGCCGAATCGGGGGGCTACTATGGCTACACCTTC CASAESGGYYGYTF . . TRBJ1-2 TRBV25-1
TGCGCCAGCAGCCAGGCCGGGCTAGCGGGAGTCCAAGAGACCCAGTACTTC CASSQAGLAGVQETQYF TRBD2 . TRBJ2-5 TRBV4-1
TGTGCCAGCAGCTCCGGGACAGGCGCCTACGAGCAGTACTTC CASSSGTGAYEQYF TRBD1 . TRBJ2-7 TRBV7-9
TGTGCCAGCAGCGTAGGGGGCACAGATACGCAGTATTTT CASSVGGTDTQYF . . TRBJ2-3 TRBV9
TGTGCCAGCAGCTCCATAGCGGGAGCGGGTGAGCAGTACTTC CASSSIAGAGEQYF TRBD2 . TRBJ2-7 TRBV7-9
TGCGCCAGCAGCCACGGGACAGGGGGCTGGAACACTGAAGCTTTCTTT CASSHGTGGWNTEAFF TRBD1 . TRBJ1-1 TRBV4-3
TGTGCCAGTAGTCAGGAATCCTACAATGAGCAGTTCTTC CASSQESYNEQFF . once TRBJ2-1 TRBV19
TGTGCCAGTAGTATAGGGCCGGTTTTGGGCTACACCTTC CASSIGPVLGYTF . . TRBJ1-2 TRBV19
TGTGCCAGCAGCCTCGCAGGGACAGGGACTGAAGCTTTCTTT CASSLAGTGTEAFF TRBD1 once TRBJ1-1 TRBV7-3
TGTGCCAGCAGCTTGACTCTTAATGAGCAGTTCTTC CASSLTLNEQFF . once TRBJ2-1 TRBV5-4
TGTGCCAGCGGGACAGGTACTATAGATACGCAGTATTTT CASGTGTIDTQYF TRBD1 once TRBJ2-3 TRBV6-5
TGTGCCAGCAGCGGGGGCACCGGGGAGCTGTTTTTT CASSGGTGELFF . . TRBJ2-2 TRBV9
TGTGCCAGCAGCCAGCTGGACGGGCCTTCCTACGAGCAGTACTTC CASSQLDGPSYEQYF . once TRBJ2-7 TRBV14
TGTGCCAGCAGTTTTAGCGGGGGGGCCATAGATACGCAGTATTTT CASSFSGGAIDTQYF TRBD2 . TRBJ2-3 TRBV27
TGTGCCACCAGCAGCACTAGTTACAATGAGCAGTTCTTC CATSSTSYNEQFF . once TRBJ2-1 TRBV15
TGTGCCAGCAGCTTGAAGTCCCATCAGGTGCCCCAGCATTTT CASSLKSHQVPQHF . . TRBJ1-5 TRBV5-6
TGTGCCAGCAGTTTTCTGGACAGCCTCTACGAGCAGTACTTC CASSFLDSLYEQYF . . TRBJ2-7 TRBV28
TGTGCCAGCAGCACCTTACAGGGGTTCCATGAGCAGTTCTTC CASSTLQGFHEQFF TRBD1 . TRBJ2-1 TRBV5-6
TGTGCCAGCAGCACGGGACAGGGGGCTAACACCGGGGAGCTGTTTTTT CASSTGQGANTGELFF TRBD1 . TRBJ2-2 TRBV27
TGTGCCAGCAGCGGGGACAGCCAATACGAGCAGTACTTC CASSGDSQYEQYF TRBD1 . TRBJ2-7 TRBV9
TGTGCCAGCAGCTTAACAGGGTCCGGGGAAGTCTCTGGAAACACCATATATTTT CASSLTGSGEVSGNTIYF . . TRBJ1-3 TRBV7-3
TGCAGCGTTGAAGTGAACACTGAAGCTTTCTTT CSVEVNTEAFF . . TRBJ1-1 TRBV29-1
TGTGCCAGCTCACCAGAAAACAGGGGAACTGAAGCTTTCTTT CASSPENRGTEAFF TRBD1 once TRBJ1-1 TRBV18
TGTGCCAGCAGCGTATCAGGGGGCAGTGAAAAACTGTTTTTT CASSVSGGSEKLFF TRBD1 . TRBJ1-4 TRBV9
TGCGCCAGCAGCCATGGCGAGGGACTAGCGTTAGGCGAGCAGTACTTC CASSHGEGLALGEQYF TRBD2 . TRBJ2-7 TRBV4-3
TGTGCCAGCAGCTTGGAGATCCTAAGGGTCTACAATGAGCAGTTCTTC CASSLEILRVYNEQFF . . TRBJ2-1 TRBV7-8
TGTGCCAGCAGCCTAATGGGGGGGAACTACGAGCAGTACTTC CASSLMGGNYEQYF TRBD2 . TRBJ2-7 TRBV28
TGTGCCAGTAGGGTCGGGACAGGGGCTGGAGAGCAGTACTTC CASRVGTGAGEQYF TRBD1 . TRBJ2-7 TRBV19
TGTGCCAGCAGCTTTGAGGGGTCCACTGAAGCTTTCTTT CASSFEGSTEAFF . . TRBJ1-1 TRBV11-2
TGTGCCAGCACCCCCCCCGGGCAGGCAGGGAGTAAAGAGACCCAGTACTTC CASTPPGQAGSKETQYF . . TRBJ2-5 TRBV25-1
TGTGCCAGCAGCCCCGTAGTCCTTAATGAGCAGTTCTTC CASSPVVLNEQFF . . TRBJ2-1 TRBV7-9
TGTGCCAGCAGCGTGACAGGGTCACAGGAGACCCAGTACTTC CASSVTGSQETQYF TRBD1 . TRBJ2-5 TRBV5-8